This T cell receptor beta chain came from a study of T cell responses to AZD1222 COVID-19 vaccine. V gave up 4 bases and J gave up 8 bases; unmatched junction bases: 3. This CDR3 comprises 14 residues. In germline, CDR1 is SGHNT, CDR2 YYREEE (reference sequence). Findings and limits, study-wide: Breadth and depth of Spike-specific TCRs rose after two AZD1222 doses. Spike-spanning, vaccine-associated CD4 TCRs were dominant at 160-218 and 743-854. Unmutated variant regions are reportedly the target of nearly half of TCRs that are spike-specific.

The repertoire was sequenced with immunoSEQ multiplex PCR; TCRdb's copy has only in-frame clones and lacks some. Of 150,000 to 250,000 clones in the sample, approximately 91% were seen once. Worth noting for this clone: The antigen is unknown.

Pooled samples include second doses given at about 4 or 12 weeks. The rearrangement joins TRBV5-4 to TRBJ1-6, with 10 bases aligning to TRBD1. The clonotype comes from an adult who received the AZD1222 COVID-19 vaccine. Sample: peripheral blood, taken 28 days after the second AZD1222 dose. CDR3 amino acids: CASSVGQGDSPLHF. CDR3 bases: TGTGCCAGCAGCGTCGGACAGGGGGATTCACCCCTCCACTTT.